Below, 8 T cell receptor beta chains from the same sample are listed, as sequenced in a study of blood T cell repertoires in COVID-19. Some clones are missing from TCRdb's copy, which holds only in-frame ones; the method was immunoSEQ multiplex PCR. The table lists a few hundred thousand clones, roughly 89% of them singletons. Input material: peripheral blood. The source of these receptors is a woman aged 25 to 39 with active or convalescent COVID-19.

This chain joins TRBV7-9 and TRBJ1-1; unclear D gene. V gave up 2 bases and J gave up 0 bases, with 7 bases separating them. The germline V gene encodes CDR1 SEHNR and CDR2 FQNEAQ (reference sequence). This CDR3 contains 14 residues. CDR3 in amino acids: CASSLISMNTEAFF. The DNA for the CDR3 is TGTGCCAGCAGCTTAATTTCTATGAACACTGAAGCTTTCTTT.

The gene calls are TRBV6-4 and TRBJ1-5; 9 bases agree with TRBD1. CDR3 length: 14 amino acids. The trim removed 9 bases at V and 5 bases at J, leaving 8 bases unmatched. Germline V gene data show CDR1 as MRHNA and CDR2 as SNTAGT. CDR3 DNA: TGTGCCAGTTCGACAGGGGGAAAGGATCAGCCCCAGCATTTT. As protein: CASSTGGKDQPQHF.

The chain is built from TRBV24-1 and TRBJ2-3; D remains unclear. The germline gives CDR1 KGHDR, CDR2 SFDVKD. CDR3 size: 14 residues. V shed 1 base and J shed 4 bases, with 8 bases lying between them. CDR3 DNA sequence: TGTGCCACCAGTGATTTCTCGTCGGCAGATACGCAGTATTTT. Translating it yields CATSDFSSADTQYF.

This clone was picked up one time. CDR3 region: CASSSSGPAETQYF. The DNA for the CDR3 is TGTGCCAGCAGCTCCTCAGGCCCCGCGGAGACCCAGTACTTC. This chain joins TRBV7-2 and TRBJ2-5, with D uncertain. This CDR3 contains 14 residues. The V gene lost 4 bases and the J gene lost 5 bases, with 14 bases spanning the gap. The germline V gene encodes CDR1 SGHTA and CDR2 FQGNSA. The whole variable domain, filled in from reference TRBV7-2 and TRBJ2-5, reads GAGVSQSPSNKVTEKGKDVELRCDPISGHTALYWYRQSLGQGLEFLIYFQGNSAPDKSGLPSDRFSAERTGGSVSTLTIQRTQQEDSAVYLCASSSSGPAETQYFGPGTRLLVL.

The V and J genes are TRBV7-2 and TRBJ2-3, with TRBD2 identical over 11 bases. V was clipped by 1 base and J by 6 bases; unmatched bases: 9. Looked up from germline, CDR1 is SGHTA and CDR2 is FQGNSA. The CDR3 is 17 residues long. CDR3 region: CASSLGVVAGGRDTQYF. CDR3 coding DNA: TGTGCCAGCAGCTTAGGGGTGGTAGCGGGGGGGCGTGATACGCAGTATTTT.

This chain joins TRBV27 and TRBJ1-5, with 10 bases aligning to TRBD1. CDR3 length equals 16 residues. Germline V gene sequence: CDR1 MNHEY, CDR2 SMNVEV (reference sequence). The trim removed 3 bases at V and 3 bases at J, leaving 5 bases unmatched. For the CDR3, the DNA is TGTGCCAGCAGTTTCAGACAGGGGGCGAACAATCAGCCCCAGCATTTT. Its protein product is CASSFRQGANNQPQHF.

The V and J genes are TRBV2 and TRBJ1-2, with D tentatively TRBD1 (5 bases). The ends were cut back, 4 bases at V and 2 bases at J, with 8 bases in the middle. The CDR3 runs to 13 residues. The germline gives CDR1 SNHLY, CDR2 FYNNEI. CDR3 protein: CASSAEGNYGYTF. The CDR3 DNA follows: TGTGCCAGCAGTGCGGAGGGGAACTATGGCTACACCTTC.

The genes are TRBV6-2 or TRBV6-3 and TRBJ1-5; 8 nucleotides line up with TRBD1. The germline V gene encodes CDR1 MNHEY and CDR2 SVGEGT. Trimming cost V 4 bases and J 9 bases; bases outside gene matches: 14. CDR3 length: 16 residues. CDR3: CASSFPAQGAVRPQHF. CDR3 DNA: TGTGCCAGCAGTTTCCCCGCTCAGGGGGCGGTGAGGCCCCAGCATTTT.